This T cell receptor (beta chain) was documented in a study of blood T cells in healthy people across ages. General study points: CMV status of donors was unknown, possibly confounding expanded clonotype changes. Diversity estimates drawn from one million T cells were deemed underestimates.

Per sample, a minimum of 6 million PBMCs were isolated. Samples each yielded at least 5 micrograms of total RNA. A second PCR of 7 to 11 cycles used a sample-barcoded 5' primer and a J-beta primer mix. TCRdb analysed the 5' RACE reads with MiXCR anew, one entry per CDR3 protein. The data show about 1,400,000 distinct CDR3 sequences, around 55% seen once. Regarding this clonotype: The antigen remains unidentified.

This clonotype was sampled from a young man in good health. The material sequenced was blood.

The CDR3 here is CASSGQVATNEKLFF. CDR3 bases: TGTGCCAGCAGTGGACAGGTAGCAACTAATGAAAAACTGTTTTTT. The chain joins TRBV6-1 to TRBJ1-4; weak D call: TRBD1 (6 bases). Germline V CDR1 and CDR2: MNHNS, SASEGT. V lost 4 bases, J lost 0 bases, and 9 bases lay in between. This CDR3 contains 15 residues.